This T cell receptor (beta chain) was recorded in a study of CDR3 diversity in severe acne. TCRdb reprocessed the PCR reads with MiXCR, giving one entry per CDR3 protein. In the table there are 65,000 to 95,000 distinct CDR3 sequences, roughly 51% of which are singletons. This receptor was identified in a male donor in good health, without acne. Specimen: blood.

CDR3 residues: CASRVTNGSSYEQYF. The CDR3 region has the DNA TGTGCCAGTAGAGTAACTAACGGAAGCTCCTACGAGCAGTACTTC. The rearrangement uses TRBV19 and TRBJ2-7; D is undetermined. V was trimmed by 6 bases and J by 0 bases, leaving 15 bases between them. The CDR3 loop spans 15 amino acids. Germline CDR1 and CDR2: LNHDA and SQIVND (reference sequence).